This passage covers 9 T cell receptor beta chains from one sample sequenced in a study. From the 5' RACE reads, TCRdb called clonotypes with MiXCR, one entry per CDR3 protein. Among about 6,000 distinct CDR3 sequences listed, around 59% were seen once. Sequencing was done on a sample of naive CD4+ T cells sorted from blood. Indicated subset: naive CD4+ T cells, CD4+CD45RA+CD25-. The receptors stem from a female donor with breast cancer.

The genes are TRBV7-8 and TRBJ2-3; 8 bases line up with TRBD2. Germline V gives CDR1 SGHVS, CDR2 FQNEAQ. With V trimmed by 2 bases and J by 6 bases, 10 bases remained unmatched. The CDR3 length is 16 residues. For the CDR3, the DNA is TGTGCCAGCAGCTTAAGACTAGCGCATCAGCGGGATACGCAGTATTTT. Translation: CASSLRLAHQRDTQYF.

The chain has TRBV6-6 and TRBJ2-1; D not certain. The germline gives CDR1 MNHNY, CDR2 SVGAGI (reference sequence). V was shortened by 2 bases and J by 9 bases, with 17 bases between the two germline ends. This CDR3 is 15 amino acids long. Here the CDR3 DNA reads TGTGCCAGCAGTTACCGTCCCAGTGGATCGAGTGAGCAGTTCTTC. It translates to CASSYRPSGSSEQFF.

This clonotype was seen only a few times. CDR3 region: CAIARDHNTEAFF. In DNA, the CDR3 is TGTGCCATCGCTCGGGATCATAACACTGAAGCTTTCTTT. V is TRBV10-3 and J is TRBJ1-1; D gene unclear. Germline V gives CDR1 ENHRY, CDR2 SYGVKD. CDR3 length: 13 amino acids. V was cut by 8 bases and J by 2 bases, with 12 bases left in between.

This chain links TRBV20-1 with TRBJ2-3; 14 bases are shared with TRBD2. Unmatched junction bases numbered 12, after V lost 5 bases and J lost 2 bases. The CDR3 covers 18 residues. The germline CDR1 and CDR2 sequences are DFQATT and SNEGSKA (reference sequence). CDR3 coding DNA: TGCAGTGCTCATATATCTTTGACTAGCGGGAGGGCCACAGATACGCAGTATTTT. Its protein product is CSAHISLTSGRATDTQYF.

The chain joins TRBV30 to TRBJ2-5; 9 bases are a match to TRBD1. Germline CDR1 reads GTSNPN; CDR2 reads SVGIG (reference sequence). Germline trimming cut 3 bases from V and 5 bases from J; bases unmatched to any gene: 7. The CDR3 runs to 14 residues. Here the CDR3 DNA reads TGTGCCTGGAGATTCGGGGACAGGGAGGAGACCCAGTACTTC. As protein: CAWRFGDREETQYF.

V and J are TRBV6-5 and TRBJ1-4, with no clear D. This CDR3 spans 14 amino acids. The germline CDR1 and CDR2 sequences are MNHEY and SVGAGI. Trimming cost V 6 bases and J 4 bases, with 12 bases left between them. The DNA of the CDR3 is TGTGCCAGCAGGGGCGGACGACTTAATGAAAAACTGTTTTTT. Amino acid sequence: CASRGGRLNEKLFF.

V gene TRBV20-1 combines with J gene TRBJ2-1; 12 bases are shared with TRBD2. V dropped 4 bases and J dropped 0; count of bases not matched to a gene: 10. CDR3 size: 18 residues. CDR1 and CDR2 (germline): DFQATT, SNEGSKA (reference sequence). The DNA for the CDR3 is TGCAGTGCTAACGGGGGACTAGCGGGTTTAAACTCCTACAATGAGCAGTTCTTC. This encodes CSANGGLAGLNSYNEQFF.

This sequence joins TRBV6-2 or TRBV6-3 and TRBJ2-5; weak D call: TRBD1 (6 bases). The CDR3 spans 15 residues. The germline gives CDR1 MNHEY, CDR2 SVGEGT. V was trimmed by 6 bases and J by 3 bases, leaving 17 bases between them. The CDR3 DNA is TGTGCCAGCAGGCTTACGACAGGAGTAGAAGAGACCCAGTACTTC. This sequence encodes CASRLTTGVEETQYF.

This chain joins TRBV7-3 and TRBJ2-4, with a tentative D call TRBD2 (6 bases). Germline V gene sequence: CDR1 SGHTA, CDR2 FQGTGA. Trimming cost V 5 bases and J 7 bases, with 18 bases left between them. The CDR3 is made up of 15 amino acids. The CDR3 nucleotides are TGTGCCAGCAGCCCCTCGGGGGACCTGGGGAACATTCAGTACTTC. Its translation: CASSPSGDLGNIQYF.